The 12 T cell receptor beta chains below were found in one sample sequenced in a study of T cell responses to AZD1222 COVID-19 vaccine. TCRdb keeps only in-frame clones here, not all; method: immunoSEQ multiplex PCR. Among 150,000 to 200,000 clones listed, about 91% were seen once. Source: peripheral blood, taken 28 days after the second AZD1222 dose. All receptors derive from an adult who received the AZD1222 COVID-19 vaccine.

The V gene is TRBV10-3, the J gene TRBJ1-6; TRBD1 might be the D (5 bases). CDR1 ENHRY and CDR2 SYGVKD come from the germline V gene. Deletions cut 3 bases from V and 4 bases from J, with 10 bases between. The CDR3 has 15 amino acids. The CDR3 loop is CAISDPGEYNSPLHF. The CDR3 DNA is TGTGCCATCAGTGACCCGGGGGAATATAATTCACCCCTCCACTTT.

The V call is TRBV11-2, the J call TRBJ1-2; no definite D call. Per germline, CDR1 SGHAT and CDR2 FQNNGV. The CDR3 is made up of 13 amino acids. With 0 bases removed from V and 8 bases from J, the gap between germline ends came to 10 bases. This chain's CDR3 is CASSLEPTSGYTF. CDR3 DNA: TGTGCCAGCAGCTTAGAACCCACCAGCGGCTACACCTTC.

The chain joins TRBV27 to TRBJ2-1, with D uncertain. Trimming stripped 7 bases from V and 6 bases from J, with 10 bases between. The germline gives CDR1 MNHEY, CDR2 SMNVEV (reference sequence). CDR3 length equals 12 residues. The CDR3 is CASTGGTNEQFF. For the CDR3, the DNA is TGTGCCAGCACGGGCGGCACCAATGAGCAGTTCTTC.

V is TRBV19 and J is TRBJ1-5; unclear D gene. V was shortened by 5 bases and J by 1 base, with 21 bases between the two germline ends. Germline assignment: CDR1 LNHDA and CDR2 SQIVND (reference sequence). This CDR3 contains 18 residues. The chain's CDR3 is CASSSLPPGVWSNQPQHF. The CDR3 region has the DNA TGTGCCAGTAGTTCCCTACCTCCAGGCGTTTGGAGCAATCAGCCCCAGCATTTT.

This clone was seen just once. The J gene is TRBJ1-4, the V gene TRBV21-1; the table assigns TRBD1, which was not confirmed against the DNA. TRBV21-1 has pseudogene status. This CDR3 is built from 13 residues. DNA of the CDR3: TGTGCCGCAGCGGACAGGGGTAATGAAAAACTGTTTTTT. It is translated as CAAADRGNEKLFF.

CDR3 bases: TGTGCCACCTCACCCGGGGGGTTTGGTCAAGAGACCCAGTACTTC. This translates into CATSPGGFGQETQYF. This chain connects TRBV9 to TRBJ2-5; TRBD2 agrees at 7 bases. This CDR3 has 15 residues. Germline V gives CDR1 SGDLS, CDR2 YYNGEE. Trimming at V came to 9 bases and at J to 2 bases, leaving 13 bases not matched to a gene.

This rearrangement joins TRBV2 to TRBJ2-2; TRBD2 aligns across 12 bases. This CDR3 is 14 amino acids long. Trimming at V came to 7 bases and at J to 4 bases, leaving 1 base not matched to a gene. CDR1 is SNHLY and CDR2 is FYNNEI in the germline V gene. CDR3 region: CASMGLAGTGELFF. Here the CDR3 DNA reads TGTGCCAGCATGGGACTAGCGGGCACCGGGGAGCTGTTTTTT.

J is TRBJ1-1 and V is TRBV6-5, with a weak D call TRBD1 (5 bases). Trimming took off 0 bases at V and 4 bases at J, with 9 bases between the two ends. The CDR3 runs 14 residues. Germline V lookup: CDR1 MNHEY, CDR2 SVGAGI. The CDR3 DNA sequence: TGTGCCAGCAGTTACTCGAAAGGGACCACTGAAGCTTTCTTT. It yields the protein CASSYSKGTTEAFF.

This clone was detected a few times. The chain employs TRBV6-1 and TRBJ1-4; D is uncertain. Between the trimmed V and J ends, which lost 3 bases and 0 bases, there was a span of 8 bases. The length of the CDR3 is 15 residues. Germline V CDR1 and CDR2: MNHNS, SASEGT. The CDR3 loop reads CASSEGISTNEKLFF. CDR3 DNA: TGTGCCAGCAGTGAGGGTATATCAACTAATGAAAAACTGTTTTTT.

V is TRBV7-7 and J is TRBJ2-5, with 12 bases aligning to TRBD1. The CDR3 runs to 16 residues. Germline values: CDR1 SSHAT, CDR2 FNYEAQ (reference sequence). Trimming removed 3 bases from V and 3 bases from J; junction bases left unmatched: 5. CDR3 coding DNA: TGTGCCAGCAGCTTTTTAGGGACAGGGGGCGAAGAGACCCAGTACTTC. It encodes CASSFLGTGGEETQYF.

This rearrangement joins TRBV5-1 to TRBJ1-1; D gene ambiguous. CDR3 size: 16 residues. V lost 0 bases to trimming and J lost 1 base, with 13 bases between them. CDR1 is SGHRS and CDR2 is YFSETQ in the germline V gene. CDR3 sequence (DNA): TGCGCCAGCAGCTTGGGCCTAGGTCACGGGAACACTGAAGCTTTCTTT. Encoded protein: CASSLGLGHGNTEAFF.

The chain couples TRBV5-1 to TRBJ2-1; the D is unclear. Trimming stripped 4 bases from V and 8 bases from J, with 13 bases between. CDR3 length: 13 residues. The germline CDR1 and CDR2 sequences are SGHRS and YFSETQ. In nucleotides, the CDR3 is TGCGCCAGCAGCCCCGAACCGGGCCATGAGCAGTTCTTC. Translated: CASSPEPGHEQFF.